Shown below are 13 T cell receptor beta chains from a single sample sequenced in a study of cytomegalovirus exposure and HLA in healthy donors. PCR amplification relied on 60 Vbeta primers (plus 13 Jbeta primers). The data were produced by immunoSEQ multiplex PCR, yet TCRdb's version contains in-frame clones alone and is incomplete. The sample holds about 130,000 clones, 75% to 85% seen once. Input material: PBMCs. The receptors here all came from a man aged 35 to 55 in good health and CMV-seronegative.

The V call is TRBV2, the J call TRBJ1-2; possible D gene TRBD1, 6 bases. This CDR3 is 12 amino acids long. Germline CDR1 reads SNHLY; CDR2 reads FYNNEI. V lost 8 bases and J lost 6, with 13 bases in between. DNA of the CDR3: TGTGCCAGCCACAGGGATTCGCATGGCTACACCTTC. This encodes CASHRDSHGYTF.

The chain employs TRBV5-1 and TRBJ1-2; 7 nucleotides line up with TRBD1. The V and J ends lost 0 bases and 10 bases, in that order; junction bases with no gene match: 9. The CDR3 has 14 amino acids. The germline V gene has CDR1 SGHRS and CDR2 YFSETQ. DNA for the CDR3: TGCGCCAGCAGCTTGGAAGGGGGCGCTTTTTCCTACACCTTC. Protein: CASSLEGGAFSYTF.

The chain employs TRBV7-8 and TRBJ1-1, with a tentative D call TRBD1 (6 bases). Looked up from germline, CDR1 is SGHVS and CDR2 is FQNEAQ. V was clipped by 3 bases and J by 1 base, with 18 bases between them. This CDR3 spans 17 amino acids. The CDR3 DNA follows: TGTGCCAGCAGCTTCTGGCAGGGGTTGGACCCGAACACTGAAGCTTTCTTT. Its protein product is CASSFWQGLDPNTEAFF.

V usage is TRBV6-1 and J usage is TRBJ2-5, with TRBD1 matching 9 bases. The CDR3 has 15 amino acids. V lost 3 bases to trimming and J lost 5 bases; unmatched junction nucleotides: 7. CDR1 and CDR2 (germline): MNHNS, SASEGT. CDR3 nucleotide sequence: TGTGCCAGCAGTGACGCCGGGACAGGGCGGGAGACCCAGTACTTC. Amino acid sequence: CASSDAGTGRETQYF.

V usage is TRBV6-5 and J usage is TRBJ1-1, with D perhaps matching TRBD1 (5 bases). Trimming took off 0 bases at V and 7 bases at J, with 12 bases between the two ends. The CDR3 has 14 amino acids. Per the germline V gene, CDR1 is MNHEY and CDR2 is SVGAGI. CDR3 sequence reads: CASSYSGGIDEAFF. The CDR3 bases are TGTGCCAGCAGTTACTCTGGGGGGATTGATGAAGCTTTCTTT.

The chain links TRBV28 to TRBJ1-6, with 8 bases that match TRBD1. J was trimmed by 0 bases and V by 4 bases; bases with no gene match: 8. There are 18 residues in the CDR3. Germline-derived CDR1 and CDR2 are MDHEN and SYDVKM. The CDR3 region is CASSSWTGLSSYNSPLHF. CDR3 bases: TGTGCCAGCAGTTCCTGGACAGGGCTTAGCTCCTATAATTCACCCCTCCACTTT.

The J gene is TRBJ1-5, the V gene TRBV28, with D unclear. Looked up from germline, CDR1 is MDHEN and CDR2 is SYDVKM. The V gene lost 8 bases and the J gene lost 4 bases, with 9 bases spanning the gap. The CDR3 extends over 12 amino acids. Here the CDR3 reads CASLGRNQPQHF. For the CDR3, the DNA is TGTGCCAGCCTAGGGAGGAATCAGCCCCAGCATTTT.

A word on this clone: The final CDR3 position lacks the conserved phenylalanine or tryptophan, pointing to a likely read error. This rearrangement joins TRBV29-1 to TRBJ2-3; D unclear. The CDR3 is 12 amino acids. Germline CDR1 and CDR2: SQVTM and ANQGSEA. The V end was cut by 5 bases, the J end by 1 base, with 7 bases between. As DNA, the CDR3 is TGCAGCGTTCTCACCGGCACAGATACGCAGTATGTT. Translating gives CSVLTGTDTQYV.

The chain recombines TRBV5-1 with TRBJ2-3; 9 positions match TRBD2. Trimming took 0 bases from V and 1 from J; bases not matched to a gene: 3. Germline CDR1 and CDR2: SGHRS and YFSETQ. The CDR3 has 16 residues. This CDR3 is CASSLVVAGGTDTQYF. CDR3 coding DNA: TGCGCCAGCAGCTTGGTTGTAGCGGGGGGCACAGATACGCAGTATTTT.

V usage is TRBV5-4 and J usage is TRBJ2-3; tentatively, D is TRBD1 (6 bases). The V end lost 2 bases, the J end lost 1 base, and 14 bases lay between the germline ends. Germline V gene lookup returns CDR1 SGHNT and CDR2 YYREEE (reference sequence). The CDR3 is made up of 16 amino acids. Here the CDR3 reads CASSLRVRGGTDTQYF. CDR3 coding DNA: TGTGCCAGCAGCTTACGGGTCAGGGGAGGCACAGATACGCAGTATTTT.

The rearrangement links TRBV15 to TRBJ2-7; TRBD1 agrees at 10 bases. The V segment lost 2 bases and the J segment 2 bases; nucleotides outside the gene matches: 6. The CDR3 is made up of 16 amino acids. Germline values: CDR1 LNHNV, CDR2 YYDKDF (reference sequence). Here the CDR3 DNA reads TGTGCCACCAGCAGACCCGGGACAGGGGACACCTACGAGCAGTACTTC. The encoded protein is CATSRPGTGDTYEQYF.

The J gene is TRBJ1-4, the V gene TRBV5-8; D unresolved. This CDR3 is built from 13 residues. The V end lost 4 bases, the J end lost 7 bases, and 11 bases lay between the germline ends. CDR1 is SGHTS and CDR2 is YDEGEE in the germline V gene. The CDR3 DNA follows: TGTGCCAGCAGCCACCGAAGCGGTGAAAAACTGTTTTTT. The encoded protein is CASSHRSGEKLFF. The variable domain in full, with the rest retrieved from reference TRBV5-8 and TRBJ1-4, is EAGVTQSPTHLIKTRGQQATLRCSPISGHTSVYWYQQALGLGLQFLLWYDEGEERNRGNFPPRFSGRQFPNYSSELNVNALELEDSALYLCASSHRSGEKLFFGSGTQLSVL.

The V call is TRBV5-6, the J call TRBJ2-5; 7 positions match TRBD2. The J call could be wrong; TRBJ2-7 is a better fit for the DNA end. Germline V gene data show CDR1 as SGHDT and CDR2 as YYEEEE. The CDR3 consists of 13 residues. In DNA, the CDR3 is TGTGCCAGCAGCCGAGGGAGGGACTACGAGCAGTACTTC. This gives the protein CASSRGRDYEQYF.